These 30 T cell receptor beta chains share one sample of origin, sequenced in a study of cytomegalovirus exposure and HLA in healthy donors. The PCR was carried out with 60 Vbeta primers and 13 Jbeta primers. The assay was immunoSEQ multiplex PCR, and TCRdb's table has in-frame clones only and misses some. The sample has 200,000 to 250,000 clones; 65% to 85% are singletons. Sequenced input: PBMCs. The receptor set was obtained from a man aged 25 to 45 in good health and CMV-seronegative.

The chain employs TRBV6-1 and TRBJ1-5; TRBD1 matches at 8 bases. This CDR3 spans 15 amino acids. CDR1 is MNHNS and CDR2 is SASEGT in the germline V gene. V was clipped by 6 bases and J by 4 bases; unmatched bases: 8. CDR3 sequence reads: CASRGTGSFNQPQHF. In DNA form, the CDR3 reads TGTGCCAGCAGGGGGACAGGTTCTTTTAATCAGCCCCAGCATTTT.

This clone was observed a single time. The chain employs TRBV10-2 and TRBJ1-2, with 8 nucleotides matching TRBD1. Germline lookup yields CDR1 WSHSY and CDR2 SAAADI. CDR3 length: 14 residues. After removal of 6 bases from V and 5 bases from J, the junction contained 8 bases not matched to a gene. CDR3 amino acids: CASRPGQVLYGYTF. The CDR3 region has the DNA TGCGCCAGCAGACCGGGACAGGTTCTGTATGGCTACACCTTC.

This clone appeared a few times. The gene calls are TRBV19 and TRBJ1-2, with D possibly matching TRBD1 (5 bases). The CDR3 has 11 residues. V lost 5 bases and J 9 bases, leaving 10 bases between the germline ends. Germline V gene data show CDR1 as LNHDA and CDR2 as SQIVND (reference sequence). CDR3: CASSRGFSYTF. The CDR3 DNA is TGTGCCAGTAGTCGGGGGTTCAGCTACACCTTC.

The chain combines TRBV5-1 with TRBJ2-1, with a possible D match to TRBD2 (5 bases). Germline values: CDR1 SGHRS, CDR2 YFSETQ. V dropped 0 bases and J dropped 6 bases, with 10 bases sitting between them. This CDR3 region has 14 residues. This CDR3 reads CASSLGAGVNEQFF. In nucleotides, the CDR3 is TGCGCCAGCAGCTTGGGCGCCGGGGTCAATGAGCAGTTCTTC. Together with reference TRBV5-1 and TRBJ2-1, the CDR3 gives the full variable domain: KAGVTQTPRYLIKTRGQQVTLSCSPISGHRSVSWYQQTPGQGLQFLFEYFSETQRNKGNFPGRFSGRQFSNSRSEMNVSTLELGDSALYLCASSLGAGVNEQFFGPGTRLTVL.

The chain joins TRBV7-3 to TRBJ2-3; TRBD2 matches at 9 bases. After removal of 5 bases from V and 2 bases from J, the junction contained 2 bases not matched to a gene. Germline values: CDR1 SGHTA, CDR2 FQGTGA. The CDR3 extends over 14 amino acids. The CDR3: CASSLAGLTDTQYF. CDR3 coding DNA: TGTGCCAGCAGCCTAGCGGGACTCACAGATACGCAGTATTTT.

J is TRBJ2-5 and V is TRBV2; TRBD2 might be the D (5 bases). The last part of the DNA fits TRBJ2-7 better; the J call may be wrong. CDR1 is SNHLY and CDR2 is FYNNEI in the germline V gene. This CDR3 has 13 amino acids. The CDR3 sequence: CASRTLGNYEQYF. The CDR3 DNA follows: TGTGCCAGCAGGACACTCGGGAATTACGAGCAGTACTTC.

The rearrangement uses TRBV29-1 and TRBJ1-1; D is uncertain. Per germline, CDR1 SQVTM and CDR2 ANQGSEA. CDR3 length equals 10 residues. Deletions cut 4 bases from V and 6 bases from J, with 6 bases between. CDR3 coding DNA: TGCAGCGTTGCAGGTCCTGAAGCTTTCTTT. Residues: CSVAGPEAFF. Based on the CDR3 plus reference TRBV29-1 and TRBJ1-1, the full variable domain is SAVISQKPSRDICQRGTSLTIQCQVDSQVTMMFWYRQQPGQSLTLIATANQGSEATYESGFVIDKFPISRPNLTFSTLTVSNMSPEDSSIYLCSVAGPEAFFGQGTRLTVV.

The chain employs TRBV29-1 and TRBJ2-7; 12 positions agree with TRBD1. CDR3 length: 13 amino acids. Germline V gene data show CDR1 as SQVTM and CDR2 as ANQGSEA. V lost 4 bases, J lost 9 bases, and 7 bases stayed unmatched. The CDR3 loop reads CSVGGQGAFGQYF. DNA of the CDR3: TGCAGCGTTGGGGGACAGGGGGCCTTTGGGCAGTACTTC.

The chain joins TRBV28 to TRBJ2-3; a possible D gene is TRBD1 (6 bases). Deletions cut 10 bases from V and 1 base from J, with 12 bases between. Germline loops: CDR1 MDHEN, CDR2 SYDVKM. There are 13 residues in the CDR3. CDR3 in amino acids: CATGAGGTDTQYF. The CDR3, as DNA: TGTGCCACCGGTGCAGGGGGCACAGATACGCAGTATTTT. Full variable domain (remainder filled in from reference TRBV28 and TRBJ2-3): DVKVTQSSRYLVKRTGEKVFLECVQDMDHENMFWYRQDPGLGLRLIYFSYDVKMKEKGDIPEGYSVSREKKERFSLILESASTNQTSMYLCATGAGGTDTQYFGPGTRLTVL.

This chain connects TRBV7-8 to TRBJ2-4, with 11 bases aligning to TRBD1. Trimming took 1 base from V and 6 from J; bases not matched to a gene: 2. CDR1 SGHVS and CDR2 FQNEAQ come from the germline V gene. This CDR3 region has 15 residues. CDR3 loop: CASSLVDRGPNIQYF. The DNA of the CDR3 is TGTGCCAGCAGCTTAGTGGACAGGGGGCCAAACATTCAGTACTTC.

This rearrangement joins TRBV6-5 to TRBJ1-4; D possibly corresponds to TRBD1 (5 bases). This CDR3 comprises 15 residues. CDR1 is MNHEY, CDR2 SVGAGI, per germline. The ends were cut back, 5 bases at V and 7 bases at J, with 17 bases in the middle. The CDR3 sequence: CASSRDRFYAEKLFF. The CDR3 DNA reads as TGTGCCAGCAGTAGAGACAGATTCTATGCTGAAAAACTGTTTTTT.

This CDR3 reads CATSRDGLAGETQYF. The DNA for the CDR3 is TGTGCCACCAGCAGAGACGGACTAGCGGGGGAGACCCAGTACTTC. This chain connects TRBV15 to TRBJ2-5; 12 bases map to TRBD2. The germline CDR1 and CDR2 sequences are LNHNV and YYDKDF (reference sequence). After removal of 0 bases from V and 5 bases from J, the junction contained 1 base not matched to a gene. CDR3 length: 15 residues. The complete variable domain, with remaining parts taken from reference TRBV15 and TRBJ2-5, reads DAMVIQNPRYQVTQFGKPVTLSCSQTLNHNVMYWYQQKSSQAPKLLFHYYDKDFNNEADTPDNFQSRRPNTSFCFLDIRSPGLGDTAMYLCATSRDGLAGETQYFGPGTRLLVL.

This clone was detected only once. J is TRBJ2-5 and V is TRBV7-9; possible D gene TRBD1, 6 bases. The CDR3 is made up of 12 amino acids. The germline V and J ends were trimmed by 6 bases and 11 bases, with 16 bases remaining between them. CDR1 and CDR2 (germline): SEHNR, FQNEAQ (reference sequence). CDR3: CASRSPEGQQYF. The CDR3 region has the DNA TGTGCCAGCAGGTCCCCAGAAGGACAGCAGTACTTC.

On this clone: The identical CDR3 is also encoded by other nucleotide sequences in the sample. This chain joins TRBV6-5 and TRBJ1-2; 8 nucleotides match TRBD1. CDR3 length equals 14 residues. Trimming took 6 bases from V and 0 from J; bases not matched to a gene: 3. CDR1 and CDR2 from the germline V gene are MNHEY and SVGAGI. CDR3 sequence reads: CASSGTGANYGYTF. The CDR3 bases are TGTGCCAGCAGCGGGACAGGTGCTAACTATGGCTACACCTTC.

The chain links TRBV11-2 to TRBJ1-1; D might be TRBD1 (6 bases). Per the germline V gene, CDR1 is SGHAT and CDR2 is FQNNGV. V lost 5 bases to trimming and J lost 7 bases, with 29 bases between them. This CDR3 is built from 18 residues. CDR3 in DNA: TGTGCCAGCAGCCCACACCCTCATGATTACAACAGGGAACTTGAAGCTTTCTTT. Its protein is CASSPHPHDYNRELEAFF.

J is TRBJ2-7 and V is TRBV5-6, with unresolved D. The CDR3 loop spans 13 amino acids. CDR1 is SGHDT and CDR2 is YYEEEE in the germline V gene. Trimming pared 0 bases from V and 1 base from J, leaving 5 bases between. The CDR3 loop is CASSLELSYEQYF. In DNA, the CDR3 is TGTGCCAGCAGCTTGGAACTATCCTACGAGCAGTACTTC.

The chain employs TRBV29-1 and TRBJ1-1, with a possible D match to TRBD1 (6 bases). The CDR3 is 10 amino acids. Germline loops: CDR1 SQVTM, CDR2 ANQGSEA. V shed 7 bases and J shed 11 bases, with 14 bases lying between them. The CDR3 protein is CSATGKGAFF. In DNA, the CDR3 is TGCAGCGCAACAGGGAAGGGGGCTTTCTTT.

The CDR3 is CSANRGKSANYGYTF. The CDR3 coding sequence is TGCAGCGCAAACAGGGGTAAATCCGCCAACTATGGCTACACCTTC. The rearrangement links TRBV29-1 to TRBJ1-2; TRBD1 aligns across 7 bases. Germline CDR1 reads SQVTM; CDR2 reads ANQGSEA. This CDR3 region has 15 residues. Losses at the gene ends were 7 bases for V and 2 bases for J; bases not matched to a gene: 13.

The chain links TRBV29-1 to TRBJ1-1, with 7 bases that match TRBD1. CDR1 SQVTM and CDR2 ANQGSEA come from the germline V gene. CDR3 length: 11 residues. J was trimmed by 10 bases and V by 7 bases; bases with no gene match: 9. Here the CDR3 reads CSAIRGTGAFF. The CDR3 nucleotides read TGCAGCGCCATCAGGGGGACGGGAGCTTTCTTT.

The chain uses TRBV29-1 and TRBJ1-2; D is possibly TRBD1 (5 bases). CDR1 and CDR2 (germline): SQVTM, ANQGSEA. The ends were cut back, 0 bases at V and 5 bases at J, with 13 bases in the middle. The CDR3 has 14 amino acids. Written as DNA, the CDR3 is TGCAGCGTTGAAGATTCGCGACAGATTTATGGCTACACCTTC. Encoded protein: CSVEDSRQIYGYTF.

This clone was found once. The gene calls are TRBV18 and TRBJ1-1, with 10 bases identical to TRBD1. The ends lost 1 base at V and 6 bases at J; junction bases unmatched: 5. Germline loops: CDR1 KGHSH, CDR2 LQKENI. This CDR3 has 15 residues. The chain's CDR3 is CASSPRGQGMSEAFF. In nucleotides, the CDR3 is TGTGCCAGCTCACCACGGGGACAGGGGATGTCTGAAGCTTTCTTT.

This sequence joins TRBV6-5 and TRBJ1-1; D gene uncertain. This CDR3 is built from 13 residues. Germline values: CDR1 MNHEY, CDR2 SVGAGI. V dropped 0 bases and J dropped 8 bases, with 10 bases sitting between them. For the CDR3, the DNA is TGTGCCAGCAGTTACTCGGAAAGGAGGGAAGCTTTCTTT. As protein: CASSYSERREAFF.

The chain recombines TRBV6-1 with TRBJ2-7, with 12 bases that match TRBD2. This CDR3 contains 16 residues. The germline V gene has CDR1 MNHNS and CDR2 SASEGT. V was pared by 4 bases and J by 3 bases, with 7 bases of the junction left unmatched. Here the CDR3 reads CASSGLAGVMNYEQYF. DNA for the CDR3: TGTGCCAGCAGTGGACTAGCGGGGGTCATGAACTACGAGCAGTACTTC.

The chain joins TRBV2 to TRBJ2-3; TRBD1 is a possible D gene (5 bases). Per germline, CDR1 SNHLY and CDR2 FYNNEI. The CDR3 totals 14 residues. V dropped 5 bases and J dropped 3 bases, with 12 bases sitting between them. CDR3 DNA sequence: TGTGCCAGCAGTCAATTAGGGGCGACAGATACGCAGTATTTT. Protein: CASSQLGATDTQYF.

J is TRBJ2-3 and V is TRBV28; 9 bases fit TRBD2. The germline CDR1 and CDR2 sequences are MDHEN and SYDVKM. With V trimmed by 3 bases and J by 2 bases, 15 bases remained unmatched. The CDR3 spans 19 residues. The CDR3 DNA sequence: TGTGCCAGCAGTTTGGGGAGCGGGGGGCCAACAATAACCACAGATACGCAGTATTTT. Residues: CASSLGSGGPTITTDTQYF.

The chain is built from TRBV5-6 and TRBJ2-7; maybe TRBD1 (6 bases). The V gene's germline CDR1 is SGHDT and CDR2 YYEEEE. The ends were cut back, 4 bases at V and 7 bases at J, with 15 bases in the middle. This CDR3 contains 13 residues. This chain's CDR3 is CASSRQGMGEQYF. The CDR3 coding sequence is TGTGCCAGCAGCCGCCAGGGGATGGGGGAGCAGTACTTC.

The chain employs TRBV2 and TRBJ1-1, with 7 bases fitting TRBD1. The CDR3 loop spans 14 amino acids. With 0 bases clipped from V and 7 bases from J, the junction kept 5 bases outside the gene matches. Germline-derived CDR1 and CDR2 are SNHLY and FYNNEI. This CDR3 reads CASSEAPGTDEAFF. CDR3 sequence (DNA): TGTGCCAGCAGTGAAGCGCCGGGGACAGATGAAGCTTTCTTT.

This clone was detected a few times. The V and J genes are TRBV27 and TRBJ1-2, with 7 bases aligning to TRBD1. The CDR3 runs to 13 residues. Germline values: CDR1 MNHEY, CDR2 SMNVEV (reference sequence). V was pared by 6 bases and J by 5 bases, with 6 bases of the junction left unmatched. Written as DNA, the CDR3 is TGTGCCAGCAGCGAACAGGGGCCGTATGGCTACACCTTC. Its translation: CASSEQGPYGYTF.

The chain carries TRBV18 and TRBJ1-1, with a possible D match to TRBD1 (6 bases). The CDR3 sequence is 18 residues long. The germline V gene encodes CDR1 KGHSH and CDR2 LQKENI. The germline V and J ends were trimmed by 3 bases and 6 bases, with 26 bases remaining between them. CDR3 protein: CASSPVRQQRGTGAEAFF. CDR3 bases: TGTGCCAGCTCACCGGTGCGGCAGCAAAGGGGGACCGGGGCTGAAGCTTTCTTT.

CDR3 bases: TGTGCCAGCAGCTTAGCTTTAACGGATTGGGGGAGGGGGGACACTGAAGCTTTCTTT. This codes for CASSLALTDWGRGDTEAFF. This rearrangement joins TRBV13 to TRBJ1-1; the D gene is possibly TRBD1 (6 bases). Germline CDR1 PRHDT, CDR2 FYEKMQ (reference sequence). CDR3 length: 19 amino acids. The V gene lost 1 base and the J gene lost 3 bases, with 24 bases spanning the gap. The full variable domain, with the rest looked up from reference TRBV13 and TRBJ1-1, is AAGVIQSPRHLIKEKRETATLKCYPIPRHDTVYWYQQGPGQDPQFLISFYEKMQSDKGSIPDRFSAQQFSDYHSELNMSSLELGDSALYFCASSLALTDWGRGDTEAFFGQGTRLTVV.